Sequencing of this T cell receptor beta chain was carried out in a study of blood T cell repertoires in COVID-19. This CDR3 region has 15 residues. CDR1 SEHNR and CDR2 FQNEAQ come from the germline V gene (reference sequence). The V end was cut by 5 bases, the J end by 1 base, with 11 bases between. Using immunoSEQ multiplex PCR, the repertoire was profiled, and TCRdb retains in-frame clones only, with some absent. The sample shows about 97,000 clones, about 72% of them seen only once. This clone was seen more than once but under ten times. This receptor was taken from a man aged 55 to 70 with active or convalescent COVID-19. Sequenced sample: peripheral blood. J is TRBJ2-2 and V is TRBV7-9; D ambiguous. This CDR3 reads CASSDPTRNTGELFF. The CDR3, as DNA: TGTGCCAGCAGCGATCCGACAAGGAACACCGGGGAGCTGTTTTTT. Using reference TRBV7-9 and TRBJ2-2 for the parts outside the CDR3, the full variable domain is DTGVSQNPRHKITKRGQNVTFRCDPISEHNRLYWYRQTLGQGPEFLTYFQNEAQLEKSRLLSDRFSAERPKGSFSTLEIQRTEQGDSAMYLCASSDPTRNTGELFFGEGSRLTVL.